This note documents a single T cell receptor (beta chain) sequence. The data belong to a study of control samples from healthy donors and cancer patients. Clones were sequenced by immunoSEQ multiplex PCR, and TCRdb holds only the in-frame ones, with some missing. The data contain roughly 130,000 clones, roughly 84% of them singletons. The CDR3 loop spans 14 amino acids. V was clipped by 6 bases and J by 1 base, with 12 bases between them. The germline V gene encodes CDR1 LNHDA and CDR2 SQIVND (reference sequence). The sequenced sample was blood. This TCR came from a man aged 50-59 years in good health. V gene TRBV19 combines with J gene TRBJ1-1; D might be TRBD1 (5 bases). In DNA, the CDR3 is TGTGCCAGTAGGTTGGGACCGAGGAACACTGAAGCTTTCTTT. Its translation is CASRLGPRNTEAFF.